Given below is one T cell receptor (beta chain) in context. Its antigen is currently unknown. CDR1 is SEHNR, CDR2 FQNEAQ, per germline (reference sequence). V dropped 5 bases and J dropped 7; count of bases not matched to a gene: 4. This CDR3 is built from 15 residues. Treatment described: oral pan-JAK inhibitor, 5-10 mg twice daily. Sequencing templates came from extracted RNA that was reverse transcribed into cDNA. Sequencing used immunoSEQ multiplex PCR; TCRdb keeps in-frame clones, though not all of them. The sample holds about 200,000 clones, 35% to 45% seen once. The data belong to a study of CD8+ T cells in alopecia areata. Study results and limitations: Normal skin's resident alphabeta T cells are also sequenced in scalp samples. The study found TCR sharing across patients less clear than in mice, possibly for HLA reasons.

The V call is TRBV7-9, the J call TRBJ2-1; 14 bases align to TRBD2. The starting material was CD4+ T cells sorted from blood, obtained around week 30, from a patient treated with tofacitinib. This TCR was sampled from a human donor with alopecia areata. This chain's CDR3 is CASSPGTSGGNEQFF. Written as DNA, the CDR3 is TGTGCCAGCAGCCCCGGGACTAGCGGGGGAAATGAGCAGTTCTTC.